The table lists the clone carrying this TCR beta chain with a few counts. Original methodology: Amplification with reference gene primers provided the estimates of nucleated cell counts. This table comes from immunoSEQ multiplex PCR, and its TCRdb copy is limited to in-frame clones, with some not included. V, J and clone size are those of that table, while D and trimming were read from the DNA. Found here are 100,000 to 110,000 clones, about 90% of them singletons; the top ten hold approximately 7.3%. The record originates from a study of blood T cell repertoires in COVID-19. Study-wide context: Specimens from acute and convalescent COVID-19 originated in the United States, Italy and Spain.

CDR1 and CDR2 (germline): SNHLY, FYNNEI. The ends lost 5 bases at V and 9 bases at J; junction bases unmatched: 8. CDR3 length equals 15 residues. Sequencing input: peripheral blood. This receptor was obtained from a man aged 25-45 years in a cohort sampled during active COVID-19. V gene TRBV2 combines with J gene TRBJ1-6; 9 nucleotides align to TRBD1. This chain's CDR3 is CASSLKDRGGSPLHF. For the CDR3, the DNA is TGTGCCAGCAGTTTAAAGGACAGGGGTGGTTCACCCCTCCACTTT.